Below are 4 T cell receptor beta chains sequenced from a single sample in a study of T cell responses to AZD1222 COVID-19 vaccine. The table came from immunoSEQ multiplex PCR; TCRdb's copy has only in-frame clones and leaves some out. Of around 150,000 clones detected, about 91% appear once; the ten largest clones hold roughly 0.98%. This sample comprised peripheral blood, obtained 28 days after the second AZD1222 dose. The receptors were sampled from an adult who received the AZD1222 COVID-19 vaccine.

The V and J genes are TRBV27 and TRBJ2-1; D is uncertain. Trimming cost V 9 bases and J 0 bases, with 9 bases left between them. CDR1 and CDR2 from the germline V gene are MNHEY and SMNVEV (reference sequence). The CDR3 covers 13 residues. The CDR3 loop reads CARDGCSYNEQFF. DNA for the CDR3: TGTGCCAGGGACGGTTGCTCCTACAATGAGCAGTTCTTC.

The V call is TRBV18, the J call TRBJ2-4; D remains ambiguous. Germline CDR1 is KGHSH and CDR2 is LQKENI. Trimming pared 1 base from V and 0 bases from J, leaving 10 bases between. This CDR3 is built from 16 residues. The CDR3 is CASSPRLNIAKNIQYF. DNA of the CDR3: TGTGCCAGCTCACCACGACTCAACATAGCCAAAAACATTCAGTACTTC.

This chain uses TRBV14 with TRBJ2-7; no firm D call. The CDR3 extends over 13 amino acids. Deletions cut 0 bases from V and 0 bases from J, with 3 bases between. Germline CDR1 and CDR2: SGHDN and FVKESK. Here the CDR3 reads CASSQEPSYEQYF. In nucleotides, the CDR3 is TGTGCCAGCAGCCAAGAACCCTCCTACGAGCAGTACTTC.

This sequence joins TRBV7-9 and TRBJ1-1; unclear D gene. The CDR3 totals 15 residues. V was clipped by 4 bases and J by 7 bases, with 19 bases between them. Germline values: CDR1 SEHNR, CDR2 FQNEAQ (reference sequence). As DNA, the CDR3 is TGTGCCAGCAGCTCACCACCATGGGAGGAGGATGAAGCTTTCTTT. Residues: CASSSPPWEEDEAFF.